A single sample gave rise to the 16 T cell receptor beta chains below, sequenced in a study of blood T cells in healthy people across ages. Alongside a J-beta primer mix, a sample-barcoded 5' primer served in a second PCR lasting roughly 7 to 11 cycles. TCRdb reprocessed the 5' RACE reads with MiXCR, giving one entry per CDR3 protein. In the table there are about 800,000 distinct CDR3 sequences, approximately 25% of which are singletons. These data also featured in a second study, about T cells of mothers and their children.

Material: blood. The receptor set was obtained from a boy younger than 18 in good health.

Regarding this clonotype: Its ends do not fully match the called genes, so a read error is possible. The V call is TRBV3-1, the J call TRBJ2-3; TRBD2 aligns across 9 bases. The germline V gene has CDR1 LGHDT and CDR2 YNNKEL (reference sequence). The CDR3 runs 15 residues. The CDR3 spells CSSSQEAGGPDTQYF. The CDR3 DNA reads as TGTTCCAGCAGCCAAGAAGCGGGAGGTCCAGATACGCAGTATTTT.

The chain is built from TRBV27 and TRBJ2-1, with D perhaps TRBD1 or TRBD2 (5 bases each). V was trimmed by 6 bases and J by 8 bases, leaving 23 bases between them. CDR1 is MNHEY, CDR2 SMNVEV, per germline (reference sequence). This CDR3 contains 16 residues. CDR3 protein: CASSPPRGEGKDEQFF. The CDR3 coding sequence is TGTGCCAGCAGCCCTCCCCGGGGCGAGGGGAAGGATGAGCAGTTCTTC.

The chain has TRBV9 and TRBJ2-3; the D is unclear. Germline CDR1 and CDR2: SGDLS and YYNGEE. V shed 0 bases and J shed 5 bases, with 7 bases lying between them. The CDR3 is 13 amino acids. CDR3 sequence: CASSVEWGDTQYF. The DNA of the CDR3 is TGTGCCAGCAGCGTAGAATGGGGAGATACGCAGTATTTT.

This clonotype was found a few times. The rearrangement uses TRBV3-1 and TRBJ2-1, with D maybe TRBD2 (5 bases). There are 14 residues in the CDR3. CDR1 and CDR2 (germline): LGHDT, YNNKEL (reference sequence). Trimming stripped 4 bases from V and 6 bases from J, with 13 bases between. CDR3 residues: CASSPDLVSNEQFF. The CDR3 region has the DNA TGTGCCAGCAGCCCGGACTTGGTTTCCAATGAGCAGTTCTTC.

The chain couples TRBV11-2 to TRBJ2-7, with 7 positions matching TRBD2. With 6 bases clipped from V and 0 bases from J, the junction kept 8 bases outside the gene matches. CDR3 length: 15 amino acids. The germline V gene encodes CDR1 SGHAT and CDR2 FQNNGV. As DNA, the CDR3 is TGTGCCAGCAGGGGGGGGAGGCAGAGCTCCTACGAGCAGTACTTC. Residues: CASRGGRQSSYEQYF.

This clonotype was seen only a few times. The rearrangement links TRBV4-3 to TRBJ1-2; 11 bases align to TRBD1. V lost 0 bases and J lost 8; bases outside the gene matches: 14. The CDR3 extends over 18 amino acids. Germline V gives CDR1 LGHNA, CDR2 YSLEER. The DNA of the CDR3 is TGCGCCAGCAGCCAAGATGGCCTCGGGACGGACAGGGGGCGAGGCTACACCTTC. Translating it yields CASSQDGLGTDRGRGYTF.

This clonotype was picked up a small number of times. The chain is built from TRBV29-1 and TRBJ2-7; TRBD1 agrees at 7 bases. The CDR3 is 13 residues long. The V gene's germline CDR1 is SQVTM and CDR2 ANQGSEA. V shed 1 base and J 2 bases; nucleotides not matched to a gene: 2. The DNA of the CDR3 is TGCAGCGTTGAAGGGGACAGCCCCTACGAGCAGTACTTC. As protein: CSVEGDSPYEQYF.

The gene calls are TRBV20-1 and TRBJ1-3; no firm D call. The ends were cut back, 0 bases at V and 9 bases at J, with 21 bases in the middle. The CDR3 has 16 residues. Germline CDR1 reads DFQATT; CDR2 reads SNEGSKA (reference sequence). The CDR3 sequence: CSARDPRHITAGTIYF. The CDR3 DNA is TGCAGTGCTAGAGATCCGAGACACATTACGGCTGGCACCATATATTTT.

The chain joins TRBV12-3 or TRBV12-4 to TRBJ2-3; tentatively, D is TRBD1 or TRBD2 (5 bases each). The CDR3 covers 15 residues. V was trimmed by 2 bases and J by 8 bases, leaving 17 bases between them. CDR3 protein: CASSLYRTGDGTQYF. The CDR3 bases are TGTGCCAGCAGTTTATATCGAACCGGGGACGGTACGCAGTATTTT.

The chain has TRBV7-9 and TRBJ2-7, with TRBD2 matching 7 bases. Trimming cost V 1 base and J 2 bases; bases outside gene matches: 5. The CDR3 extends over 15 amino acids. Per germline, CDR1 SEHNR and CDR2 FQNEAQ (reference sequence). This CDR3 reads CASSLVGGGTYEQYF. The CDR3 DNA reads TGTGCCAGCAGCTTAGTGGGCGGGGGTACCTACGAGCAGTACTTC.

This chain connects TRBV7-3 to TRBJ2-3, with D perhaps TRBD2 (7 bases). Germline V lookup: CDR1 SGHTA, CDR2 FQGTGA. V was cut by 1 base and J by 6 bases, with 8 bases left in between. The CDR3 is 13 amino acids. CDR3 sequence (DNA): TGTGCCAGCAGCTTAAAGGGGGGGGATACGCAGTATTTT. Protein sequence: CASSLKGGDTQYF.

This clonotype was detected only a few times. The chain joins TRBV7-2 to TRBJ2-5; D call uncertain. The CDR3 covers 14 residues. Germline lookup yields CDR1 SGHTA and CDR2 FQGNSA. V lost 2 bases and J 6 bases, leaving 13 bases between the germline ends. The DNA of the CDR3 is TGTGCCAGCAGCTTACGATCTGGTGCAAAGACCCAGTACTTC. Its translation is CASSLRSGAKTQYF.

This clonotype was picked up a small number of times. The CDR3 loop reads CSASKVSSITYEQYF. In nucleotides, the CDR3 is TGCAGTGCTAGCAAGGTCTCATCAATAACCTACGAGCAGTACTTC. The chain recombines TRBV20-1 with TRBJ2-7; no clear D. Trimming left V 3 bases short and J 2 bases short, with 17 bases between. The CDR3 has 15 amino acids. Germline-derived CDR1 and CDR2 are DFQATT and SNEGSKA (reference sequence).

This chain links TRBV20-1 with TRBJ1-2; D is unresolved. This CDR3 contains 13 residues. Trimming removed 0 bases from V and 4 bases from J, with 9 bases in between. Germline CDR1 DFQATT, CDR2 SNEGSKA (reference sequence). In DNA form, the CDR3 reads TGCAGTGCTAGAGATCCCAGGAGCTATGGCTACACCTTC. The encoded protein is CSARDPRSYGYTF.

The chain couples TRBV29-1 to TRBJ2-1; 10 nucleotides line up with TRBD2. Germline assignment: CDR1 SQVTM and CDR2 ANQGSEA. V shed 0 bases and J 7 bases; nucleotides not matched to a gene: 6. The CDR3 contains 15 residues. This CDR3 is CSVEDQASGGNEQFF. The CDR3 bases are TGCAGCGTTGAAGATCAAGCTAGCGGGGGAAATGAGCAGTTCTTC.

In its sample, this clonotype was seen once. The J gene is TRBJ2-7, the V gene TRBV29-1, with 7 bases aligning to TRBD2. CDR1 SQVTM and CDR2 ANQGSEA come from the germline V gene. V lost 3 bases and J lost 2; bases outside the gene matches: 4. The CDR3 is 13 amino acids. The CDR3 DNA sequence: TGCAGCGTTGACGGGGGGTCCGCCTACGAGCAGTACTTC. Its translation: CSVDGGSAYEQYF.